The 10 T cell receptor beta chains given below trace back to one sample, sequenced in a study of CD8+CD57+ T cells in acquired aplastic anemia. The template used for profiling TCR beta VDJ and CDR3 was genomic DNA. MiXCR, applied by TCRdb to the reads, yields one record per CDR3 protein. The sample has just over 400,000 distinct CDR3 sequences, roughly 64% seen once. The material sequenced was sorted CD4+, CD8+, or CD8+CD57+ T cells (not recorded which) from PBMCs. Receptor source: a human donor in good health, serving as a control.

This clonotype showed up many times. The rearrangement uses TRBV6-1 and TRBJ1-3; D gene unclear. The CDR3 runs to 16 residues. The V and J ends lost 2 bases and 0 bases respectively, with 11 bases between them. CDR1 MNHNS and CDR2 SASEGT come from the germline V gene. The CDR3 DNA sequence: TGTGCCAGCAGTGAACAACGGTTGAGCTCTGGAAACACCATATATTTT. Protein: CASSEQRLSSGNTIYF.

V is TRBV7-2 and J is TRBJ2-7, with D perhaps matching TRBD2 (6 bases). Trimming stripped 5 bases from V and 13 bases from J, with 24 bases between. The germline V gene encodes CDR1 SGHTA and CDR2 FQGNSA. This CDR3 comprises 14 residues. This CDR3 reads CASSRTGGASGPYF. As DNA, the CDR3 is TGTGCCAGCAGCCGTACTGGCGGGGCTTCCGGCCCCTACTTC.

The chain joins TRBV7-3 to TRBJ2-7, with D possibly being TRBD1 (5 bases). The germline CDR1 and CDR2 sequences are SGHTA and FQGTGA. The CDR3 runs to 15 residues. The V end lost 4 bases, the J end lost 13 bases, and 26 bases lay between the germline ends. In DNA, the CDR3 is TGTGCCAGCAGCTCAGACACAGGTGGGCTCTACTTTCGCTACTTC. This encodes CASSSDTGGLYFRYF.

Concerning this clonotype: No conserved phenylalanine or tryptophan ends this CDR3, so it is likely a read error. The DNA is left out, because the CDR3 cannot be placed on it with certainty; the CDR3 is given as TCRdb lists it. This chain joins TRBV7-2 and TRBJ1-5; TRBD1, as called in the table, went unchecked against the DNA. The CDR3 is 13 amino acids in total, end residues counted. Germline CDR1 SGHTA, CDR2 FQGNSA. The CDR3: CASSWKGFSPGAN.

The count of this clonotype is one. The rearrangement uses TRBV10-2 and TRBJ2-1, with D perhaps matching TRBD1 or TRBD2 (5 bases each). Germline V gene lookup returns CDR1 WSHSY and CDR2 SAAADI. The CDR3 is 15 residues long. V was trimmed by 4 bases and J by 0 bases, leaving 10 bases between them. The CDR3 bases are TGCGCCAGCAGTGGAGGGGAGAGCTCCTACAATGAGCAGTTCTTC. Translating gives CASSGGESSYNEQFF.

This clonotype was counted between two and nine times. A read error is possible here, since a much larger clone lies one base away. The V gene is TRBV9, the J gene TRBJ1-2, with D possibly TRBD1 on 5 matching bases. Germline loops: CDR1 SGDLS, CDR2 YYNGEE. The CDR3 is 17 residues long. The CDR3 is CASSSSTARHPNYGHTF. The CDR3 nucleotides read TGTGCCAGCAGCTCATCGACAGCCAGGCATCCTAACTATGGCCACACCTTC.

Points on this clonotype: No conserved phenylalanine or tryptophan ends this CDR3, so it is likely a read error. The chain employs TRBV5-1 and TRBJ1-1; D remains unclear. The CDR3 loop spans 13 amino acids. The germline CDR1 and CDR2 sequences are SGHRS and YFSETQ. The CDR3 reads CASSLGVNTEAFL. The CDR3 DNA is TGTGCCAGCAGCTTGGGCGTGAACACTGAAGCTTTCCTT.

This clonotype was seen once. The rearrangement uses TRBV20-1 and TRBJ2-1; 10 nucleotides align to TRBD2. Germline V gene data show CDR1 as DFQATT and CDR2 as SNEGSKA (reference sequence). Trimming took 5 bases from V and 1 from J; bases not matched to a gene: 11. CDR3 length equals 17 residues. Here the CDR3 reads CSARVWGAGGSYNEQFF. DNA of the CDR3: TGCAGTGCTCGTGTCTGGGGAGCGGGGGGGTCCTACAATGAGCAGTTCTTC.

This clonotype came up a few times. This chain links TRBV20-1 with TRBJ2-7; 11 bases align to TRBD1. CDR3 length equals 15 residues. Trimming at V came to 6 bases and at J to 2 bases, leaving 9 bases not matched to a gene. The germline V gene has CDR1 DFQATT and CDR2 SNEGSKA (reference sequence). The CDR3 loop reads CSAIYPGQGAYEQYF. As DNA, the CDR3 is TGCAGTGCCATTTATCCGGGACAGGGGGCCTACGAGCAGTACTTC.

The chain is built from TRBV24-1 and TRBJ1-2; D not resolved. This CDR3 spans 13 amino acids. V shed 4 bases and J shed 2 bases, with 7 bases lying between them. Germline V gives CDR1 KGHDR, CDR2 SFDVKD. The CDR3 DNA follows: TGTGCCACCAGTGAGCGCGGAAACTATGGCTACACCTTC. It encodes CATSERGNYGYTF.